A single sample gave rise to the 10 T cell receptor beta chains below, sequenced in a study of T-cell reconstitution after alpha-beta-depleted transplantation in children. Unique molecular identifiers featured in how the TCRbeta library was prepared. One entry per CDR3 protein results from TCRdb running MiXCR on the PCR reads. In the table there are 200,000 to 300,000 distinct CDR3 sequences, roughly a quarter of which are singletons. The sequencing used PBMCs, collected before TCRalphabeta/CD19-depleted stem cell transplant. These receptors originate from a girl aged 2-10 years with Fanconi anemia, due to receive a stem cell transplant.

The V gene is TRBV29-1, the J gene TRBJ2-5; 10 bases are shared with TRBD2. Trimming removed 6 bases from V and 5 bases from J; junction bases left unmatched: 15. Germline V lookup: CDR1 SQVTM, CDR2 ANQGSEA. The CDR3 is 16 amino acids. The CDR3 nucleotides are TGCAGCGTGGGGAGCGGGGGGGCCAAATCGGGTGAGACCCAGTACTTC. This encodes CSVGSGGAKSGETQYF.

The chain links TRBV5-6 to TRBJ2-5; a weak D match, TRBD2 (5 bases). V gave up 4 bases and J gave up 4 bases, with 14 bases separating them. The CDR3 consists of 14 residues. The germline V gene encodes CDR1 SGHDT and CDR2 YYEEEE. This CDR3 is CASSEIGGGETQYF. The CDR3, as DNA: TGTGCCAGCAGCGAGATTGGAGGCGGAGAGACCCAGTACTTC.

In the case of this clonotype: A much larger clone differs by one base, so this may be a read error. This sequence joins TRBV20-1 and TRBJ2-5, with D perhaps matching TRBD1 or TRBD2 (5 bases each). Germline CDR1 and CDR2: DFQATT and SNEGSKA (reference sequence). This CDR3 region has 15 residues. Here the CDR3 DNA reads TGCTGTGCTATGGGCTTTGGGACCGTCGAAGAGACCCAGTACTTC. This gives the protein CCAMGFGTVEETQYF.

This clonotype was found a few times. V and J are TRBV29-1 and TRBJ2-7, with D possibly called TRBD1 or TRBD2 (5 bases each). Germline assignment: CDR1 SQVTM and CDR2 ANQGSEA. This CDR3 comprises 13 residues. Trimming stripped 6 bases from V and 0 bases from J, with 12 bases between. This CDR3 reads CSVIARGSYEQYF. DNA of the CDR3: TGCAGCGTGATAGCGAGGGGCTCCTACGAGCAGTACTTC.

Written as DNA, the CDR3 is TGTGCCAGCAGTTACTCGACAGGCGCCGGAAACACCATATATTTT. Its translation is CASSYSTGAGNTIYF. The chain has TRBV6-5 and TRBJ1-3; TRBD1 might be the D (6 bases). The CDR3 spans 15 residues. The germline V gene encodes CDR1 MNHEY and CDR2 SVGAGI. The V end lost 0 bases, the J end lost 4 bases, and 10 bases lay between the germline ends.

This clonotype was seen many times. The chain has TRBV4-1 and TRBJ2-1; D not resolved. Between the trimmed V and J ends, which lost 0 bases and 9 bases, there was a span of 9 bases. The CDR3 has 13 residues. CDR1 MGHRA and CDR2 YSYEKL come from the germline V gene. The CDR3 DNA reads TGCGCCAGCAGCCAAGAGGTGTGGGTTGAGCAGTTCTTC. Translated: CASSQEVWVEQFF.

This clonotype was counted many times. The chain is built from TRBV7-2 and TRBJ2-2; D is ambiguous. V was clipped by 5 bases and J by 5 bases, with 9 bases between them. Germline V gives CDR1 SGHTA, CDR2 FQGNSA. The length of the CDR3 is 13 residues. The CDR3 coding sequence is TGTGCCAGCAGCCGACAAGTAACCGGGGAGCTGTTTTTT. As protein: CASSRQVTGELFF.

Many counts were recorded for this clonotype. This chain joins TRBV25-1 and TRBJ1-1; D unclear. Deletions cut 1 base from V and 1 base from J, with 16 bases between. CDR3 length: 17 amino acids. Germline V gives CDR1 MGHDK, CDR2 SYGVNS. This CDR3 is CASSEFESRGRNTEAFF. Written as DNA, the CDR3 is TGTGCCAGCAGTGAATTTGAAAGCCGGGGAAGGAACACTGAAGCTTTCTTT.

This clonotype occurred many times. The chain recombines TRBV12-3 or TRBV12-4 with TRBJ2-7, with D perhaps given as TRBD1 or TRBD2 (5 bases each). This CDR3 spans 12 amino acids. V was cut by 3 bases and J by 4 bases, with 7 bases left in between. The CDR3 DNA reads as TGTGCCAGCAGTTTCTGGGGGTACGAGCAGTACTTC. Its translation is CASSFWGYEQYF.

This clonotype came up a few times. CDR3 sequence reads: CSARAYPGQGGGNQPQHF. The CDR3 DNA reads TGCAGTGCTAGAGCGTACCCGGGACAGGGTGGGGGCAATCAGCCCCAGCATTTT. The chain employs TRBV20-1 and TRBJ1-5; 9 bases are shared with TRBD1. V lost 1 base, J lost 2 bases, and 12 bases stayed unmatched. CDR3 size: 18 residues. The V gene's germline CDR1 is DFQATT and CDR2 SNEGSKA (reference sequence).